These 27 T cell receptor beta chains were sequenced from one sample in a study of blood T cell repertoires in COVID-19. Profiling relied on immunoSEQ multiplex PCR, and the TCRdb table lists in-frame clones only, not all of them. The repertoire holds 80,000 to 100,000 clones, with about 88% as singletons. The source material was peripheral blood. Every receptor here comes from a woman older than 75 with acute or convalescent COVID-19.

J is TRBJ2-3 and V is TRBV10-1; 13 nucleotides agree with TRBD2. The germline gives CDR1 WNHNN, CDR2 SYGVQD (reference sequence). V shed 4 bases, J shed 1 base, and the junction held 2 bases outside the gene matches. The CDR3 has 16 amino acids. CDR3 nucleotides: TGCGCCAGCAGTGTCGGGACTAGCGGGGGCACAGATACGCAGTATTTT. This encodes CASSVGTSGGTDTQYF.

The CDR3, as DNA: TGTGCCAGCAGTAACTTCGGGGAGCAGTACTTC. Its protein product is CASSNFGEQYF. This rearrangement joins TRBV3-1 (or the pseudogene TRBV3-2) to TRBJ2-7; D not resolved. CDR1 is LGHDT and CDR2 is YNNKEL in the germline V gene (reference sequence). The CDR3 contains 11 residues. With 6 bases removed from V and 7 bases from J, the gap between germline ends came to 10 bases.

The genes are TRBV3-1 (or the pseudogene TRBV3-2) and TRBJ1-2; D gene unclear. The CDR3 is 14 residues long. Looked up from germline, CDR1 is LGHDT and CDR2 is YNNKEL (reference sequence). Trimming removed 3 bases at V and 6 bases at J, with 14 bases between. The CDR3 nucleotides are TGTGCCAGCAGCCAGTTACAGAGCCTCGATGGCTACACCTTC. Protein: CASSQLQSLDGYTF.

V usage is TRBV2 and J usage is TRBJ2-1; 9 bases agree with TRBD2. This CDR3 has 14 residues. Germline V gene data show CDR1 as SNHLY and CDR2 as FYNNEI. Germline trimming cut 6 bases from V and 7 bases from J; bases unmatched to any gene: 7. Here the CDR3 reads CASSHGRGGNEQFF. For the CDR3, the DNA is TGTGCCAGCAGCCACGGGCGGGGGGGTAATGAGCAGTTCTTC.

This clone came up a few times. CDR3 bases: TGTGCCAGCAGTTTGACGGGGTTAGGCTCCTACAATGAGCAGTTCTTC. It codes for CASSLTGLGSYNEQFF. V gene TRBV28 combines with J gene TRBJ2-1; TRBD2 is a possible D gene (5 bases). V shed 3 bases and J shed 0 bases, with 12 bases lying between them. The CDR3 length is 16 residues. CDR1 is MDHEN and CDR2 is SYDVKM in the germline V gene.

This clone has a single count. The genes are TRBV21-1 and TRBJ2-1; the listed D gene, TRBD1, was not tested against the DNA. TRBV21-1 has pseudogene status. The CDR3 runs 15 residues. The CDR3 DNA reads TGTGCCAGCAGCAAAGCGCTTCGACAGTACAATGAGCAGTTCTTC. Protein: CASSKALRQYNEQFF.

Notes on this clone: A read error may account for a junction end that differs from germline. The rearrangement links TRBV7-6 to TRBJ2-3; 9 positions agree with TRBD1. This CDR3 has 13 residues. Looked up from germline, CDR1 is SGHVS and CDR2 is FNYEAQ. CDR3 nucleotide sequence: TGTGCCAGCAACTTAGACAGGGGGGATACGCAGTATTTT. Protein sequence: CASNLDRGDTQYF.

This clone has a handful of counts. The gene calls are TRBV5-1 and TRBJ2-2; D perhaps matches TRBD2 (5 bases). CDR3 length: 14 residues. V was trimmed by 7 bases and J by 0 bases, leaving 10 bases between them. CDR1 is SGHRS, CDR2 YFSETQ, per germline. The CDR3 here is CASSGISNTGELFF. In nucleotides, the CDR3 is TGCGCCAGCTCCGGGATTTCGAACACCGGGGAGCTGTTTTTT.

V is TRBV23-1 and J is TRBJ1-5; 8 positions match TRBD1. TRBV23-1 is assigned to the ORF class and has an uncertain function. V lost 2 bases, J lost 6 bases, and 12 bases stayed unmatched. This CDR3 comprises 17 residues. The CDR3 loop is CASSQGPAPQGAQPQHF. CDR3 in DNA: TGCGCCAGCAGTCAAGGCCCAGCGCCCCAGGGGGCTCAGCCCCAGCATTTT.

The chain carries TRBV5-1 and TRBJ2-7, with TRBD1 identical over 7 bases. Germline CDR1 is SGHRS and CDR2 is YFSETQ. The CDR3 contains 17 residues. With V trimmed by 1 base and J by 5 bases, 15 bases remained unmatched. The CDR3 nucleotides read TGCGCCAGCAGCTTGACTACACGACAGGGCCTTAGCGACGAGCAGTACTTC. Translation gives CASSLTTRQGLSDEQYF.

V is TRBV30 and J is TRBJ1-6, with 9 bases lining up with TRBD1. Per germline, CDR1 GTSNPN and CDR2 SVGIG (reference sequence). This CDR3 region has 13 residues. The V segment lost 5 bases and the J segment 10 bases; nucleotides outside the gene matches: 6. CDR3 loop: CAWARQGGSPLHF. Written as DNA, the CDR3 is TGTGCCTGGGCCCGACAGGGGGGCTCACCCCTCCACTTT.

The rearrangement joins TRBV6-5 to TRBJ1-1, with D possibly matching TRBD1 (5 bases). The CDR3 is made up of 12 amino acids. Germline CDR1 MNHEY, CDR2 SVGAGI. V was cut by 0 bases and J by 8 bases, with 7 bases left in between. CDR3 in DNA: TGTGCCAGCAGTTACTCACAGGCAGAAGCTTTCTTT. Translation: CASSYSQAEAFF.

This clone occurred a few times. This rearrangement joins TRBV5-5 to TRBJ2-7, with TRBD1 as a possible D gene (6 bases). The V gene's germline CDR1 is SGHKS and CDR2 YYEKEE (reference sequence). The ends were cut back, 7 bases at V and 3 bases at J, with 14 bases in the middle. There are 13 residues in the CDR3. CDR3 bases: TGTGCCAGCTCGAGGGGGACACTCTACGAGCAGTACTTC. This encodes CASSRGTLYEQYF.

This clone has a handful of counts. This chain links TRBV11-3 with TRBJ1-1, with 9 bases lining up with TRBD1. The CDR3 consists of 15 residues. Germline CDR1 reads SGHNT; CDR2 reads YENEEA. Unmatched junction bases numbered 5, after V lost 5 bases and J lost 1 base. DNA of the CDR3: TGTGCCAGCAGCCCGGGACAGGGTGGGAACACTGAAGCTTTCTTT. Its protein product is CASSPGQGGNTEAFF. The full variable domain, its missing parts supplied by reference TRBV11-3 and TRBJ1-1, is EAGVVQSPRYKIIEKKQPVAFWCNPISGHNTLYWYLQNLGQGPELLIRYENEEAVDDSQLPKDRFSAERLKGVDSTLKIQPAELGDSAVYLCASSPGQGGNTEAFFGQGTRLTVV.

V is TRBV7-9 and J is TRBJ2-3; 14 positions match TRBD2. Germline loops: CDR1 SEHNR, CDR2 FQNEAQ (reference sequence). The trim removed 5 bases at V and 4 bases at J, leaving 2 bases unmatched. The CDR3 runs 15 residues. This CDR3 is CASSGTSGGPDTQYF. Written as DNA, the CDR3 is TGTGCCAGCAGCGGGACTAGCGGGGGACCAGATACGCAGTATTTT.

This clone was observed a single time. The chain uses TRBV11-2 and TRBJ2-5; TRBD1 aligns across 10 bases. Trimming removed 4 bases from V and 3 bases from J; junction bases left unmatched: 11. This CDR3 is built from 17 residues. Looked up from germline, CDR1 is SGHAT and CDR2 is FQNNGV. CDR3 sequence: CASSSPEDRGEKETQYF. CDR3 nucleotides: TGTGCCAGCAGCTCCCCCGAGGACAGGGGGGAAAAAGAGACCCAGTACTTC.

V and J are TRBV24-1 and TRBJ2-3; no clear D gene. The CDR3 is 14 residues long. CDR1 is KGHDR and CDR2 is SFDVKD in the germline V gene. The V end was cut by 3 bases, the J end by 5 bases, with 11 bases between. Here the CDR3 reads CATSDPAYGDTQYF. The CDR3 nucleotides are TGTGCCACCAGTGATCCCGCATACGGAGATACGCAGTATTTT.

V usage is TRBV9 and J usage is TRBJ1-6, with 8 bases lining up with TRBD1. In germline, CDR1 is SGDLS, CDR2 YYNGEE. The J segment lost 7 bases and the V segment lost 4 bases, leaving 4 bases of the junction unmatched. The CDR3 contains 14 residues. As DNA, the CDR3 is TGTGCCAGCAGCCCTCGGACAGGGAATTCACCCCTCCACTTT. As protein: CASSPRTGNSPLHF. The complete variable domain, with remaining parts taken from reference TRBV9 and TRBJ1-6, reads DSGVTQTPKHLITATGQRVTLRCSPRSGDLSVYWYQQSLDQGLQFLIQYYNGEERAKGNILERFSAQQFPDLHSELNLSSLELGDSALYFCASSPRTGNSPLHFGNGTRLTVT.

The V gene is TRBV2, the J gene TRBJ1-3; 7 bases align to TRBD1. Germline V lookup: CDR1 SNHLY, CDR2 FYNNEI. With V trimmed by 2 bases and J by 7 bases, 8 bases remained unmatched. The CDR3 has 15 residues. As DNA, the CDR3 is TGTGCCAGCAGTGAAATGGGACAGTCGGTGAACACCATATATTTT. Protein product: CASSEMGQSVNTIYF.

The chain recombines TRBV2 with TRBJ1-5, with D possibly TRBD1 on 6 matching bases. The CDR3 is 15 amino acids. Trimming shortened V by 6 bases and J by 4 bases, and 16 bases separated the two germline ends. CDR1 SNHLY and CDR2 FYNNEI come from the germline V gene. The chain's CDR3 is CASRTDPGVNQPQHF. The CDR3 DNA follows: TGTGCCAGCAGGACAGATCCAGGGGTGAATCAGCCCCAGCATTTT.

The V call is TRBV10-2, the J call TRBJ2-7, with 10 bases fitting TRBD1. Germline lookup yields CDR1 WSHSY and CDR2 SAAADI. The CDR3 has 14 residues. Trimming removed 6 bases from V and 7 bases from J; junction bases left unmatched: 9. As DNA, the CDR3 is TGCGCCAGCAGAAAGGGACAGGGGACTTGGGAGCAGTACTTC. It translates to CASRKGQGTWEQYF.

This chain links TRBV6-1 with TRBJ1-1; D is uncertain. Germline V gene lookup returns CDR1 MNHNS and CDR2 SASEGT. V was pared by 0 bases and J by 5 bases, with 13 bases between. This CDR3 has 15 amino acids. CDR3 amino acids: CASSEALLGGTEAFF. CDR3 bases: TGTGCCAGCAGTGAAGCGCTTCTCGGAGGGACTGAAGCTTTCTTT.

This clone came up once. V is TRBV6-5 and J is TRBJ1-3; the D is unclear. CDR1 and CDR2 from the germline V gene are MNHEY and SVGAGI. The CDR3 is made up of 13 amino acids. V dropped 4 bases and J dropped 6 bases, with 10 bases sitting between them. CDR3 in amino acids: CASSLAPENTIYF. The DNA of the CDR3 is TGTGCCAGCAGTTTGGCCCCTGAAAACACCATATATTTT.

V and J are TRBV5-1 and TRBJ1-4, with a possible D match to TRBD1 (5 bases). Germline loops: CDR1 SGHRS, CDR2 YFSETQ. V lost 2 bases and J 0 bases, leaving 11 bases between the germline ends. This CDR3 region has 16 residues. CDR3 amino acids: CASSLGTGTTNEKLFF. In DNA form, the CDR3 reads TGCGCCAGCAGCTTAGGTACAGGCACAACTAATGAAAAACTGTTTTTT.

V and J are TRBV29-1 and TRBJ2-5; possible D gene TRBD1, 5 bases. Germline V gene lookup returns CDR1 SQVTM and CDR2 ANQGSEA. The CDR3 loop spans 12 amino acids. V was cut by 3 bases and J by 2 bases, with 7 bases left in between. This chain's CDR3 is CSVESGQETQYF. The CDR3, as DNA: TGCAGCGTTGAGTCAGGGCAAGAGACCCAGTACTTC.

In DNA form, the CDR3 reads TGCGCCAGCAGCTTGGAGGCCACAGCCTACGAGCAGTACTTC. Protein: CASSLEATAYEQYF. The chain carries TRBV5-1 and TRBJ2-7; D call uncertain. V lost 0 bases, J lost 2 bases, and 9 bases lay in between. The germline gives CDR1 SGHRS, CDR2 YFSETQ. The CDR3 length is 14 residues.

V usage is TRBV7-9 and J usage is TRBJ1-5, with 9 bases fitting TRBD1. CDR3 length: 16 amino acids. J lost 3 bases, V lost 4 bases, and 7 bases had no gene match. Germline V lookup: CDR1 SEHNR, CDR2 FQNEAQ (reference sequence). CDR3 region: CASSSGQGELNQPQHF. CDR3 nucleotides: TGTGCCAGCAGCTCGGGACAGGGTGAGCTCAATCAGCCCCAGCATTTT.